Only one count was recorded for the clone carrying this TCR beta chain. This entry is derived from a study of cytomegalovirus exposure and HLA in healthy donors. With 8 bases clipped from V and 3 bases from J, the junction kept 6 bases outside the gene matches. CDR3 length equals 13 residues. Germline CDR1 is MNHEY and CDR2 is SVGAGI. Primers included in the PCR were 60 Vbeta and 13 Jbeta primers. Libraries were prepared by immunoSEQ multiplex PCR; TCRdb keeps only in-frame clonotypes and omits some of them. The profile shows over 30,000 clones, approximately 82% of them singletons. V and J are TRBV6-5 and TRBJ1-2; TRBD1 matches 7 bases. The sequenced sample consisted of PBMCs. The sequence was obtained from a woman between 18 and 29 years old in good health and CMV-seronegative. CDR3 sequence reads: CASGGTDDYGYTF. CDR3 in DNA: TGTGCCAGCGGGGGGACAGATGACTATGGCTACACCTTC.